This T cell receptor beta chain comes out of a study of T-cell memory formation after mild COVID-19. Across the study: Clustering of TCRs was largely donor specific.

This CDR3 is 13 amino acids long. The ends were cut back, 7 bases at V and 4 bases at J, with 10 bases in the middle. TCRdb independently ran MiXCR on the 5' RACE reads; one entry per CDR3 protein. The sample lists around 250,000 distinct CDR3 sequences; less than 20% were seen once. Remarks on this clonotype: Antigen unknown.

Study-wide findings and caveats: Confirmation of SARS-CoV-2 specificity was lacking for second-wave clones peaking day 37. Clones that contracted clustered mainly in CM and EM if CD4+ and in EMRA if CD8+. Researchers found some responding clones in pre-infection memory, a sign that cross-reactive memory joined.

Sequencing used PBMCs or a T cell subset sorted from them (not recorded which). This sequence joins TRBV12-3 or TRBV12-4 and TRBJ2-2, with a tentative D call TRBD1 (6 bases). This TCR was sampled from an adult woman who had mild COVID-19 (a few samples of this study predate the infection). Cell type and time point are not known. For the CDR3, the DNA is TGTGCCAGCACTCTGGGGGCCACCGGGGAGCTGTTTTTT. Protein product: CASTLGATGELFF.